These 21 T cell receptor beta chains share one sample of origin, sequenced in a study of identical twins. TCRdb re-called the 5' RACE reads through MiXCR, storing one row per CDR3 protein. The sample lists 550,000 to 700,000 distinct CDR3 sequences; 21% were seen once. This sample also belongs to another study, concerning T cells expressing NK-cell markers.

Sequencing input: PBMCs. The receptor set was obtained from a woman aged 18-29 years in good health.

In this sample, this clonotype turned up a few times. The J gene is TRBJ1-2, the V gene TRBV2, with 7 positions matching TRBD1. This CDR3 is 13 amino acids long. Trimming cost V 7 bases and J 2 bases; bases outside gene matches: 4. Per the germline V gene, CDR1 is SNHLY and CDR2 is FYNNEI. The chain's CDR3 is CASTKTGNYGYTF. The DNA of the CDR3 is TGTGCCAGCACCAAGACAGGGAACTATGGCTACACCTTC.

The sample holds many counts of this clonotype. The gene calls are TRBV28 and TRBJ2-3; 10 nucleotides match TRBD2. The CDR3 spans 15 residues. Germline V gene lookup returns CDR1 MDHEN and CDR2 SYDVKM. Written as DNA, the CDR3 is TGTGCTTCCGGTGCTCGGCTAGCGGGAGTGGATACGCAGTATTTT. This translates into CASGARLAGVDTQYF.

V is TRBV12-3 or TRBV12-4 and J is TRBJ1-1; 11 positions agree with TRBD1. This CDR3 comprises 14 residues. V lost 8 bases and J lost 0; bases outside the gene matches: 2. CDR3 in DNA: TGTGCCAGCGGGGACAGGGGGTTGAACACTGAAGCTTTCTTT. Translated, it gives CASGDRGLNTEAFF.

This clonotype was observed many times. V gene TRBV7-2 combines with J gene TRBJ2-1; 8 positions agree with TRBD2. The CDR3 contains 15 residues. Germline V gives CDR1 SGHTA, CDR2 FQGNSA. J lost 4 bases, V lost 1 base, and 3 bases had no gene match. The CDR3 nucleotides are TGTGCCAGCAGCTTAGAACTAGCGGAATACAATGAGCAGTTCTTC. This sequence encodes CASSLELAEYNEQFF.

The genes are TRBV12-3 or TRBV12-4 and TRBJ1-1, with 10 bases identical to TRBD1. The CDR3 is made up of 17 amino acids. The trim removed 1 base at V and 1 base at J, leaving 6 bases unmatched. CDR3 bases: TGTGCCAGCAGTTTAGGACAGGGGGCGAGGTGGAACACTGAAGCTTTCTTT. Translating it yields CASSLGQGARWNTEAFF.

This clonotype occurred a few times. The genes are TRBV29-1 and TRBJ2-7; TRBD2 is a possible D gene (6 bases). The CDR3 contains 11 residues. Per germline, CDR1 SQVTM and CDR2 ANQGSEA. Trimming stripped 5 bases from V and 6 bases from J, with 11 bases between. The CDR3 DNA follows: TGCAGCGTTCGCCAGGGAGGCGAGCAGTACTTC. It codes for CSVRQGGEQYF.

This chain connects TRBV5-1 to TRBJ2-3, with 13 bases fitting TRBD2. The CDR3 sequence is 16 residues long. From germline, CDR1 is SGHRS and CDR2 YFSETQ. After removal of 4 bases from V and 0 bases from J, the junction contained 2 bases not matched to a gene. CDR3 loop: CASSGGLAGSTDTQYF. In DNA, the CDR3 is TGCGCCAGCAGCGGGGGACTAGCGGGGAGCACAGATACGCAGTATTTT.

The chain has TRBV7-2 and TRBJ1-6, with 9 bases fitting TRBD1. With 4 bases clipped from V and 10 bases from J, the junction kept 5 bases outside the gene matches. The CDR3 sequence is 14 residues long. Germline V CDR1 and CDR2: SGHTA, FQGNSA. CDR3 nucleotides: TGTGCCAGCAGCTCGGACAGGGGCAAATCACCCCTCCACTTT. This sequence encodes CASSSDRGKSPLHF. The complete variable domain, with remaining parts taken from reference TRBV7-2 and TRBJ1-6, reads GAGVSQSPSNKVTEKGKDVELRCDPISGHTALYWYRQSLGQGLEFLIYFQGNSAPDKSGLPSDRFSAERTGGSVSTLTIQRTQQEDSAVYLCASSSDRGKSPLHFGNGTRLTVT.

This clonotype occurred many times. CDR3: CSAQGVGGEEAYNEQFF. The CDR3 bases are TGCAGTGCTCAAGGGGTGGGGGGCGAGGAAGCCTACAATGAGCAGTTCTTC. J is TRBJ2-1 and V is TRBV20-1; D may match TRBD1 or TRBD2 (6 bases each). The CDR3 runs to 17 residues. V lost 5 bases to trimming and J lost 2 bases, with 22 bases between them. CDR1 and CDR2 from the germline V gene are DFQATT and SNEGSKA (reference sequence).

This clonotype was recorded a few times. The chain is built from TRBV12-3 or TRBV12-4 and TRBJ2-5; 7 nucleotides agree with TRBD1. The V gene end was trimmed by 5 bases and the J gene end by 5 bases; junction bases not matched to a gene: 8. CDR3 length: 14 amino acids. CDR3 bases: TGTGCCAGCAGTCGGGACAGCCAGGGGGAGACCCAGTACTTC. Translating it yields CASSRDSQGETQYF.

The CDR3 DNA reads as TGTGCCAGCAGCCCGTCGGACAGGAGGAAGCAGTATTTT. This translates into CASSPSDRRKQYF. The V and J genes are TRBV14 and TRBJ2-3; TRBD1 aligns across 7 bases. CDR3 size: 13 residues. J lost 11 bases, V lost 4 bases, and 9 bases had no gene match. CDR1 is SGHDN, CDR2 FVKESK, per germline.

V and J are TRBV10-3 and TRBJ2-1; D call uncertain. This CDR3 has 12 amino acids. V was cut by 10 bases and J by 10 bases, with 17 bases left in between. Germline V CDR1 and CDR2: ENHRY, SYGVKD. This CDR3 reads CATASLGREQFF. The CDR3 region has the DNA TGTGCCACCGCCAGCCTAGGACGCGAGCAGTTCTTC.

This sequence joins TRBV5-1 and TRBJ2-5, with D possibly matching TRBD2 (5 bases). The CDR3 consists of 15 residues. CDR1 is SGHRS and CDR2 is YFSETQ in the germline V gene. V was cut by 4 bases and J by 7 bases, with 20 bases left in between. The CDR3 nucleotides read TGCGCCAGCAGCCCAGCGCCGACTTGGGCGGGGACCCAGTACTTC. This sequence encodes CASSPAPTWAGTQYF.

This clonotype was counted at least ten times. This chain joins TRBV20-1 and TRBJ2-1; D is ambiguous. CDR3 length equals 14 residues. The V gene lost 3 bases and the J gene lost 5 bases, with 14 bases spanning the gap. Germline CDR1 reads DFQATT; CDR2 reads SNEGSKA (reference sequence). The CDR3 reads CSARGVKNHNEQFF. In nucleotides, the CDR3 is TGCAGTGCTAGGGGTGTAAAGAACCACAATGAGCAGTTCTTC.

CDR3 nucleotide sequence: TGTGCCAGCAGCCCGCCTCGGGGGGGATCCACAGATACGCAGTATTTT. It codes for CASSPPRGGSTDTQYF. The J gene is TRBJ2-3, the V gene TRBV7-2, with 8 nucleotides matching TRBD2. The CDR3 consists of 16 residues. After removal of 5 bases from V and 2 bases from J, the junction contained 9 bases not matched to a gene. CDR1 and CDR2 (germline): SGHTA, FQGNSA.

The sample holds a few counts of this clonotype. V is TRBV9 and J is TRBJ1-2; TRBD1 aligns across 7 bases. This CDR3 has 14 residues. V lost 4 bases to trimming and J lost 4 bases; unmatched junction nucleotides: 7. CDR1 is SGDLS and CDR2 is YYNGEE in the germline V gene. The CDR3 loop reads CASSPDRALYGYTF. The CDR3, as DNA: TGTGCCAGCAGCCCCGACAGGGCGCTCTATGGCTACACCTTC.

This clonotype was seen repeatedly, ten times or more. The chain combines TRBV18 with TRBJ2-1; the match to TRBD1 covers 7 bases. This CDR3 comprises 15 residues. Unmatched junction bases numbered 0, after V lost 1 base and J lost 0 bases. Germline loops: CDR1 KGHSH, CDR2 LQKENI. Written as DNA, the CDR3 is TGTGCCAGCTCACCACGGGACAGCTCCTACAATGAGCAGTTCTTC. Translating it yields CASSPRDSSYNEQFF.

The chain combines TRBV12-3 or TRBV12-4 with TRBJ2-1; 7 bases agree with TRBD2. The CDR3 length is 14 residues. With 1 base clipped from V and 8 bases from J, the junction kept 5 bases outside the gene matches. The CDR3 nucleotides are TGTGCCAGCAGTTTAGTCGGCGGGAGCTATGAGCAGTTCTTC. This codes for CASSLVGGSYEQFF.

This clonotype was recorded at least ten times. The genes are TRBV6-5 and TRBJ2-3; 14 bases line up with TRBD2. The V segment lost 2 bases and the J segment 7 bases; nucleotides outside the gene matches: 8. The germline gives CDR1 MNHEY, CDR2 SVGAGI. The CDR3 is 17 amino acids. The CDR3 spells CASSYGTSGGARNTQYF. CDR3 nucleotides: TGTGCCAGCAGTTACGGGACTAGCGGGGGCGCCCGAAATACGCAGTATTTT.

The chain links TRBV12-3 or TRBV12-4 to TRBJ2-3; D might be TRBD2 (6 bases). V was trimmed by 3 bases and J by 6 bases, leaving 16 bases between them. The CDR3 totals 15 residues. This chain's CDR3 is CASSLPGTEQDTQYF. CDR3 DNA: TGTGCCAGCAGTTTGCCCGGGACTGAACAGGATACGCAGTATTTT.

The rearrangement links TRBV10-3 to TRBJ1-5; D remains ambiguous. In germline, CDR1 is ENHRY, CDR2 SYGVKD. CDR3 length: 14 residues. V was clipped by 0 bases and J by 7 bases, with 10 bases between them. The CDR3 DNA follows: TGTGCCATCAGTGAGTCGCATTCTCTACAGCCCCAGCATTTT. Protein sequence: CAISESHSLQPQHF.